Each of the 15 T cell receptor beta chains below was sequenced from the same sample in a study of Graves' ophthalmopathy and Graves' hyperthyroidism. RNA transcripts yielded amplified TCR beta CDR3 regions. The authors performed first-round RT-PCR with HTBI primers and then a second-round multiplex PCR. TCRdb fed the multiplex PCR reads into MiXCR, producing one record per CDR3 protein. The profile covers roughly 410,000 distinct CDR3 sequences, with approximately 15% appearing a single time and approximately 7% taken by the ten largest. Sequencing was done on a sample of peripheral blood. These receptors were obtained from a young woman with stable Graves' hyperthyroidism.

This clonotype was seen repeatedly, ten times or more. The chain is built from TRBV27 and TRBJ1-2, with D perhaps TRBD1 (5 bases). The V and J ends lost 10 bases and 6 bases respectively, with 18 bases between them. The CDR3 totals 13 residues. Germline CDR1 reads MNHEY; CDR2 reads SMNVEV (reference sequence). The CDR3 is CATRPGTIHGYTF. In DNA, the CDR3 is TGTGCCACCCGTCCCGGGACCATACATGGCTACACCTTC.

This clonotype was detected a few times. The missing conserved phenylalanine or tryptophan at the end of this CDR3 makes a read error likely. This rearrangement joins TRBV19 to TRBJ2-5; TRBD1 might be the D (6 bases). Germline values: CDR1 LNHDA, CDR2 SQIVND (reference sequence). This CDR3 region has 15 residues. V was pared by 4 bases and J by 4 bases, with 16 bases between. The CDR3 is CASSTRGQGAETQYL. The CDR3 DNA reads TGTGCCAGTAGTACCAGGGGTCAGGGAGCAGAGACCCAGTACTTG.

This clonotype was counted once. This sequence joins TRBV20-1 and TRBJ2-7, with a possible D match to TRBD1 (5 bases). Germline CDR1 is DFQATT and CDR2 is SNEGSKA (reference sequence). CDR3 length equals 15 residues. The V and J ends lost 0 bases and 5 bases respectively, with 17 bases between them. Here the CDR3 reads CSARDQGRARHEQYF. The CDR3 region has the DNA TGCAGTGCTAGAGATCAGGGCAGGGCGAGGCACGAGCAGTACTTC.

This clonotype has ten or more counts. This chain links TRBV6-1 with TRBJ1-6; tentatively, D is TRBD1 (6 bases). V lost 10 bases and J lost 5, with 12 bases in between. The CDR3 spans 13 residues. The germline gives CDR1 MNHNS, CDR2 SASEGT. The CDR3 spells CATGVDDNSPLHF. CDR3 nucleotides: TGTGCCACAGGGGTGGACGATAATTCACCCCTCCACTTT.

This clonotype was detected ten times or more. The gene calls are TRBV29-1 and TRBJ1-2; D gene ambiguous. Trimming removed 1 base at V and 1 base at J, with 10 bases between. The CDR3 totals 14 residues. Germline CDR1 reads SQVTM; CDR2 reads ANQGSEA. DNA of the CDR3: TGCAGCGTTGAAGTATGGCCGGGTAACTATGGCTACACCTTC. It codes for CSVEVWPGNYGYTF.

This clonotype was seen many times. V usage is TRBV19 and J usage is TRBJ2-2; D is perhaps TRBD1 or TRBD2 (5 bases each). From germline, CDR1 is LNHDA and CDR2 SQIVND (reference sequence). The CDR3 has 15 residues. Trimming cost V 5 bases and J 4 bases, with 14 bases left between them. Written as DNA, the CDR3 is TGTGCCAGTAGTTGGGACGGTTTGGGCACCGGGGAGCTGTTTTTT. Amino acids: CASSWDGLGTGELFF.

The sample holds many counts of this clonotype. The CDR3 DNA sequence: TGCGCCAGCAGCTTGCGGGCGGGACCGCGCTTGGAGACCCAGTACTTC. As protein: CASSLRAGPRLETQYF. The chain is built from TRBV5-1 and TRBJ2-5; possible D gene TRBD2, 6 bases. Trimming took off 1 base at V and 5 bases at J, with 18 bases between the two ends. Germline V lookup: CDR1 SGHRS, CDR2 YFSETQ. This CDR3 spans 16 amino acids. The complete variable domain, with remaining parts taken from reference TRBV5-1 and TRBJ2-5, reads KAGVTQTPRYLIKTRGQQVTLSCSPISGHRSVSWYQQTPGQGLQFLFEYFSETQRNKGNFPGRFSGRQFSNSRSEMNVSTLELGDSALYLCASSLRAGPRLETQYFGPGTRLLVL.

In its sample, this clonotype was seen a few times. The V call is TRBV15, the J call TRBJ1-5, with TRBD1 as a possible D gene (5 bases). From germline, CDR1 is LNHNV and CDR2 YYDKDF (reference sequence). Trimming removed 1 base at V and 4 bases at J, with 17 bases between. CDR3 length equals 17 residues. In nucleotides, the CDR3 is TGTGCCACCAGCAGAGGAGTTCTGGGGGGGAAAAATCAGCCCCAGCATTTT. Its translation: CATSRGVLGGKNQPQHF.

This clonotype showed up many times. The genes are TRBV28 and TRBJ2-5; 14 nucleotides agree with TRBD2. J was trimmed by 2 bases and V by 3 bases; bases with no gene match: 5. The germline V gene has CDR1 MDHEN and CDR2 SYDVKM. This CDR3 comprises 17 residues. CDR3 amino acids: CASSFWGLAGAQETQYF. CDR3 nucleotides: TGTGCCAGCAGTTTCTGGGGACTAGCGGGGGCTCAAGAGACCCAGTACTTC.

This clonotype has more than one count but fewer than ten. The chain joins TRBV20-1 to TRBJ2-2; no reliable D call. CDR1 is DFQATT and CDR2 is SNEGSKA in the germline V gene (reference sequence). CDR3 length: 15 residues. V lost 0 bases, J lost 5 bases, and 13 bases lay in between. The CDR3 spells CSARDLRHPTGELFF. CDR3 DNA: TGCAGTGCTAGAGATCTGCGACACCCGACCGGGGAGCTGTTTTTT.

The chain recombines TRBV5-8 with TRBJ2-7, with D possibly TRBD1 on 5 matching bases. The CDR3 spans 14 residues. The V and J ends lost 0 bases and 5 bases respectively, with 12 bases between them. CDR1 SGHTS and CDR2 YDEGEE come from the germline V gene. The CDR3 spells CASSLGGRRNEQYF. CDR3 DNA: TGTGCCAGCAGCTTGGGGGGCCGGCGAAACGAGCAGTACTTC.

The rearrangement uses TRBV6-5 and TRBJ2-2; 8 bases agree with TRBD2. The CDR3 runs 15 residues. V trimming: 4 bases; J trimming: 1 base; junction bases outside the gene matches: 2. CDR1 is MNHEY and CDR2 is SVGAGI in the germline V gene. In DNA form, the CDR3 reads TGTGCCAGCAGTTCAGGGACTAGGAACACCGGGGAGCTGTTTTTT. It specifies CASSSGTRNTGELFF.

This clonotype was counted between two and nine times. This chain connects TRBV27 to TRBJ1-5; no definite D call. Between the trimmed V and J ends, which lost 2 bases and 0 bases, there was a span of 14 bases. This CDR3 region has 17 residues. CDR1 and CDR2 from the germline V gene are MNHEY and SMNVEV (reference sequence). The CDR3 DNA follows: TGTGCCAGCAGTTTAATAGGGCCCCTAAATAGCAATCAGCCCCAGCATTTT. It is translated as CASSLIGPLNSNQPQHF.

The rearrangement links TRBV7-6 to TRBJ1-5; no definite D call. Per the germline V gene, CDR1 is SGHVS and CDR2 is FNYEAQ. Trimming removed 1 base at V and 7 bases at J, with 11 bases between. This CDR3 region has 14 residues. CDR3 in DNA: TGTGCCAGCAGCTTAGGGTGGGAGGGCCAGCCCCAGCATTTT. This codes for CASSLGWEGQPQHF.

The chain links TRBV12-5 to TRBJ2-2; TRBD2 agrees at 13 bases. This CDR3 has 18 amino acids. Germline values: CDR1 LGHNT, CDR2 FRNRAP. The V and J ends lost 5 bases and 3 bases, in that order; junction bases with no gene match: 9. CDR3 protein: CASGPTSGGAHYTGELFF. DNA of the CDR3: TGTGCTAGTGGTCCCACTAGCGGGGGGGCCCATTACACCGGGGAGCTGTTTTTT.